This T cell receptor (beta chain) derives from a study of control samples from healthy donors and cancer patients. The V and J ends lost 4 bases and 5 bases respectively, with 15 bases between them. Germline CDR1 and CDR2: SGHKS and YYEKEE (reference sequence). The CDR3 contains 14 residues. Sequencing used immunoSEQ multiplex PCR; TCRdb keeps in-frame clones, though not all of them. This sample has about 190,000 clones, with approximately 95% found just once. The sequenced sample was blood. The V call is TRBV5-5, the J call TRBJ1-1, with D maybe TRBD1 (5 bases). This TCR was recovered from a young man in good health. DNA of the CDR3: TGTGCCAGCAGCACCTATATGTGGGGGACTGAAGCTTTCTTT. This sequence encodes CASSTYMWGTEAFF.